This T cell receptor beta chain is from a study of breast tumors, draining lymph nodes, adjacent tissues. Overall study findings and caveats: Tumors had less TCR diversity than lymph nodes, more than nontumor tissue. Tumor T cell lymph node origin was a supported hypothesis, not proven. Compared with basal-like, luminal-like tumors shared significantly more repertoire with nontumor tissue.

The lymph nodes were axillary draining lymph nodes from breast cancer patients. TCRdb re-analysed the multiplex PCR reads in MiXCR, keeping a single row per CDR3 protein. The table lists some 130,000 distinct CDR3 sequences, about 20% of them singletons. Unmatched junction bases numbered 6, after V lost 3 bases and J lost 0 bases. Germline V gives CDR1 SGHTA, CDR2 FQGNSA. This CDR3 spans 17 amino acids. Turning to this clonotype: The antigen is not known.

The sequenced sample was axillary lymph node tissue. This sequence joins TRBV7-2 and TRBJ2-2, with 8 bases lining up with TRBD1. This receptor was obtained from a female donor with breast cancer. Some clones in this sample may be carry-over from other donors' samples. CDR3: CASSFPRGRANTGELFF. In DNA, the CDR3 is TGTGCCAGCAGCTTCCCCAGGGGGCGCGCGAACACCGGGGAGCTGTTTTTT.